This TCR beta chain was identified in a study of blood T cell repertoires in COVID-19. Study summary: Samples representing acute and convalescent COVID-19 were sourced from the United States, Italy and Spain.

The CDR3 runs to 15 residues. Germline-derived CDR1 and CDR2 are KGHSH and LQKENI. V was shortened by 3 bases and J by 0 bases, with 9 bases between the two germline ends. Clones were sequenced by immunoSEQ multiplex PCR, and TCRdb holds only the in-frame ones, with some missing. The data hold a few hundred thousand clones, with 70% to 90% observed a single time. V gene TRBV18 combines with J gene TRBJ1-3; no reliable D call. Sequencing used peripheral blood. This sequence was found in a woman aged 25 to 45 with COVID-19, enrolled during active disease. The CDR3 DNA reads as TGTGCCAGCTCACCGGGCAGCCTCTCTGGAAACACCATATATTTT. Translating it yields CASSPGSLSGNTIYF.